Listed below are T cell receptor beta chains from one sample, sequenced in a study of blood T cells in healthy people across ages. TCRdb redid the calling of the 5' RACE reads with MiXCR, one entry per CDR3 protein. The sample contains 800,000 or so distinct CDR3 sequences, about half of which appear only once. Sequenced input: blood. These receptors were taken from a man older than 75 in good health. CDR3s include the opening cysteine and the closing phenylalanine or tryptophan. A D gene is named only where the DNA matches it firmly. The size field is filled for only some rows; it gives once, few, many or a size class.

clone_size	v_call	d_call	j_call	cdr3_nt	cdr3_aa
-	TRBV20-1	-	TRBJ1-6	TGCAGTGCTATGGGGACGGTCCCCTCCCTCCACTTT	CSAMGTVPSLHF
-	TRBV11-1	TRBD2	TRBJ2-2	TGTGCCAGCAGCCCCGGAAGCGGGGGGGCCCGGGAGCTGTTTTTT	CASSPGSGGARELFF
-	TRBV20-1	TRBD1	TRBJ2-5	TGCAGTGCTTATCCGGGACAGGGGGCCGAGACCCAGTACTTC	CSAYPGQGAETQYF
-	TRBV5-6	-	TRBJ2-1	TGTGCCAGCAGCGTGGGAGGCGGGCACAATGAGCAGTTCTTC	CASSVGGGHNEQFF
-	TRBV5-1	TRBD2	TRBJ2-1	TGCGCCAGCAGTGCGGGAGCCTACAATGAGCAGTTCTTC	CASSAGAYNEQFF
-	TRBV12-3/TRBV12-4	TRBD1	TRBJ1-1	TGTGCCAGCAGTCCACAGGGGTCGAGGAACACTGAAGCTTTCTTT	CASSPQGSRNTEAFF
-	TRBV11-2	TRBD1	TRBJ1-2	TGTGCCAGCAGCTTAGATCGGGGACAGGTTGCTAACTATGGCTACACCTTC	CASSLDRGQVANYGYTF
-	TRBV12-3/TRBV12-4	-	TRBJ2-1	TGTGCCAGCAGTTTTTGGACTAACAATGAGCAGTTCTTC	CASSFWTNNEQFF
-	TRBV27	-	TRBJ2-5	TGTGCCAGCAGTTTATTAGCGAGCGTCGGGACCCAGTACTTC	CASSLLASVGTQYF
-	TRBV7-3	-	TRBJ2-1	TGTGCCAGCAGCTCACTCGACGCGGACCAGCAGTTCTTC	CASSSLDADQQFF
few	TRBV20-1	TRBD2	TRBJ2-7	TGCAGTGCTAGAGATGGGTCGGGAGCGGGAGGAAGAAACTCCTACGAGCAGTACTTC	CSARDGSGAGGRNSYEQYF
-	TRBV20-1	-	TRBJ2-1	TGCAGTCAATCCGGGGGCGGGAGAAAGGAGACCCAGTTCTTC	CSQSGGGRKETQFF
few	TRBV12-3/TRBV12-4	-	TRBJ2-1	TGTGCCAGCAGAAGGGACGGCTACAATGAGCAGTTCTTC	CASRRDGYNEQFF
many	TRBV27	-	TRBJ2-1	TGTGCCAGCAGTTTATCCCCTACAGCAGGGAACCAGTTCTTC	CASSLSPTAGNQFF
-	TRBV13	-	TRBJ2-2	TGTGCCAGCAGCTCAGAGGGAAAATACACCGGGGAGCTGTTTTTT	CASSSEGKYTGELFF
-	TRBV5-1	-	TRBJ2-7	TGCGCCGGCAGCCCCGAGTCGGGGCCCGTCTCCTACGAGCAGTACTTC	CAGSPESGPVSYEQYF
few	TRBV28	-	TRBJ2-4	TGTGCCAGCAGACAGGGTTCTCACGGAGAGCAGTACTTC	CASRQGSHGEQYF
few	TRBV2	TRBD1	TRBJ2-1	TGTGCCAGCAAGGACAGGGGATCCTACAATGAGCAGTTCTTC	CASKDRGSYNEQFF
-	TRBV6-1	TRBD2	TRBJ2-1	TGTGCCAGCAGTGAAGTGGATAGCGGGAGGGGGGGCAATGAGCAGTTCTTC	CASSEVDSGRGGNEQFF
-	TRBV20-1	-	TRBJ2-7	TGCAGTGTCCCCATCCGCTACGAGCAGTACTTC	CSVPIRYEQYF
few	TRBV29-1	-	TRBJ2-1	TGCAGCGTTATCTCGTGGGGAGGTGGGGCCTACAATGAGCAGTTCTTC	CSVISWGGGAYNEQFF
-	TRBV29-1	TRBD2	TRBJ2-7	TGCAGCGTTAGTGGACTAGCGGGAGGGCCTGGCTACGAGCAGTACTTC	CSVSGLAGGPGYEQYF
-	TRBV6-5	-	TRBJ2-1	TGTGCCAGCAGCCCCTGGGGTGCGAGCTCCTACAATGAGCAGTTCTTC	CASSPWGASSYNEQFF
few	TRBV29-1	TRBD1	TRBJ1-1	TGCAGCTTCGGACAGGGAGGACCCACTGAAGCTTTCTTT	CSFGQGGPTEAFF
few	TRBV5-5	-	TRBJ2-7	TGTGCCAGCAGCGGGGAGAGCACCTACGAGCAGTACTTC	CASSGESTYEQYF
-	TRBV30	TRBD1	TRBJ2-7	TGTGCCTGGAGTCGGACAGGGGTGGGCGAGCAGTACTTC	CAWSRTGVGEQYF
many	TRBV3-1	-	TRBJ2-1	TGTGCCAGCAGCCAAGAAGTGGGGTACAATGAGCAGTTCTTC	CASSQEVGYNEQFF
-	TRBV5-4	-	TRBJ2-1	TGTGCCAGCAGCTTACCCCGTTCCATATACAATGAGCAGTTCTTC	CASSLPRSIYNEQFF
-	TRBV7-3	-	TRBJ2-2	TGTGCCAGCAGCTGGGGCGTCACCGGGGAGCTGTTTTTT	CASSWGVTGELFF
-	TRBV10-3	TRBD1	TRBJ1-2	TGTGCCATCACTCCGACAGGGATTGATTCCTACACCTTC	CAITPTGIDSYTF
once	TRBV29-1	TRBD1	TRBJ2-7	TGCAGCGCCGGGGACAGGAGAACCTACGAGCAGTACTTC	CSAGDRRTYEQYF
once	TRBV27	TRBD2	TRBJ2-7	TGTGCCAGCAGGCCCCTAGCGGGACCGGAGGACGAGCAGTACTTC	CASRPLAGPEDEQYF
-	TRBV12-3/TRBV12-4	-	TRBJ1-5	TGTGCCGGCAGTTTAGGTTCGGATCAGCCCCAGCATTTT	CAGSLGSDQPQHF
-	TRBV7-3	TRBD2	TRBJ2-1	TGTGCCAGCAGCCTAGCGGGGTTCGGTGGGGATGAGCAGTTCTTC	CASSLAGFGGDEQFF
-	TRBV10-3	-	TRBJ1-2	TGTGCCATCGGCAAGGAGGCTGGCTACACCTTC	CAIGKEAGYTF
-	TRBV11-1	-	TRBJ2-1	TGTGCCAGCAGCTCAAAGGTAGGGAGGTCCTACAATGAGCAGTTCTTC	CASSSKVGRSYNEQFF
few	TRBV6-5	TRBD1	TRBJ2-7	TGTGCCAGCAGGCAAGGACAGGGATCCGAGCAGTACTTC	CASRQGQGSEQYF
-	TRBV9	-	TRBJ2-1	TGTGCCAGCAGCGCCCTTGACGGGTACTCCTACAATGAGCAGTTCTTC	CASSALDGYSYNEQFF
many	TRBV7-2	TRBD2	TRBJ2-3	TGTGCCAGCAGCACCCTAGCGGCTCCCGGAGGAGATACGCAGTATTTT	CASSTLAAPGGDTQYF
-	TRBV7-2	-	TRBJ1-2	TGTGCCAGCAGCTTCGGACGGTGGAATGGCTACACCTTC	CASSFGRWNGYTF
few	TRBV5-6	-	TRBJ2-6	TGTGCCAGCAGCTTGGAGGGAGGTGGGGCCAACGTCCTGACTTTC	CASSLEGGGANVLTF
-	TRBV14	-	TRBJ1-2	TGTGCCAGCAGCCAAGATCCGGCTAACTATGGCTACATCTTC	CASSQDPANYGYIF
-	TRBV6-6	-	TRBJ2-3	TGTGCCACCACATCAGGGGGGGCACACACAGATACGCAGTATTTT	CATTSGGAHTDTQYF
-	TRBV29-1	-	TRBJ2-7	TGCAGCGTTGCTTCTCAGGGACCTGAGCAGTACTTC	CSVASQGPEQYF
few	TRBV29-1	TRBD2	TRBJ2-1	TGCAGCGTTGAAGCGACGGCTAGCGGGAGCAATGAGCAGTTCTTC	CSVEATASGSNEQFF
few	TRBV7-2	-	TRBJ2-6	TGTGCCAGCAGCCTGACCCCAGTCTCTGGGGCCAACGTCCTGACTTTC	CASSLTPVSGANVLTF
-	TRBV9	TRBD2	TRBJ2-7	TGTGCCAGCAGCGTAGCGGGACTAGCGGGGCATCGGGGGGTGTACTTC	CASSVAGLAGHRGVYF
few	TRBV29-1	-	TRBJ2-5	TGCAGCGTTGAAACCGGGGCACAAGAGACCCAGTACTTC	CSVETGAQETQYF
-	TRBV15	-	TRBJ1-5	TGTGCCACCAGCAGAGATAGCGTGGAAAATCAGCCCCAGCATTTT	CATSRDSVENQPQHF
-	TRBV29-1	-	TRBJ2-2	TGCAGCGTTGAGAGGACAAGGAACACCGGGGAGCTGTTTTTT	CSVERTRNTGELFF
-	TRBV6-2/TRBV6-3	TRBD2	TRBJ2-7	TGTGCCAGCAGTACTCTGCGGGAGTCCTACTACGAGCAGTACTTC	CASSTLRESYYEQYF
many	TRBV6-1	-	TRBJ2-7	TGTGCCAGCAGTGAAGGGGCCTACGAGCAGTACTTC	CASSEGAYEQYF
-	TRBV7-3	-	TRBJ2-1	TGTGCCAGCAGCTTAAAAAGCGGGTCCTACAATGAGCAGTTCTTC	CASSLKSGSYNEQFF
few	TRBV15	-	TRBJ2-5	TGTGCCACCAGCAGAGATCGTGGGTTTCAGGAGACCCAGTACTTC	CATSRDRGFQETQYF
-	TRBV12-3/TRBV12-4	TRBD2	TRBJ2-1	TGTGCCAGCAGTTATGGTGGGACTAACAATGAGCAGTTCTTC	CASSYGGTNNEQFF
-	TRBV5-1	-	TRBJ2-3	TGCGCCAGCGAGTCAGCGGCGCTCACAGATACGCAGTATTTT	CASESAALTDTQYF
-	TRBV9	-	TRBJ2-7	TGTGCCAGCAGCGTTCGTTACGAGCAGTACTTC	CASSVRYEQYF
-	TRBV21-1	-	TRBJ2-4	TGTGCCAGCGAGGAGGGCATCGCCAAAAACATTCAGTACTTC	CASEEGIAKNIQYF
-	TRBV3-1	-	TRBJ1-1	TGTGCCAGCAGCGCTAAAGGCCGCACTGAAGCTTTCTTT	CASSAKGRTEAFF
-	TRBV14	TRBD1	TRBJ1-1	TGTGCCAGCAGCCATAGACAGGGATTCGGAGTCACTGAAGCTTTCTTT	CASSHRQGFGVTEAFF